The 8 T cell receptor beta chains below were found in one sample sequenced in a study of cytomegalovirus exposure and HLA in healthy donors. The PCR contained 60 Vbeta and 13 Jbeta primers. Sequencing used immunoSEQ multiplex PCR; TCRdb keeps in-frame clones, though not all of them. Of approximately 75,000 clones in the sample, around 80% were seen once. The sequencing sample was made of PBMCs. Receptors originate from a male donor in good health and CMV-seronegative.

On this clone: This specimen includes other DNA sequences encoding the same CDR3. This chain uses TRBV19 with TRBJ1-2, with 8 bases that match TRBD1. In germline, CDR1 is LNHDA, CDR2 SQIVND (reference sequence). V lost 5 bases and J lost 1; bases outside the gene matches: 3. CDR3 length: 14 amino acids. The CDR3 reads CASSRDRGNYGYTF. The DNA of the CDR3 is TGTGCCAGTAGTCGAGACAGGGGTAACTATGGCTACACCTTC. The variable domain in full, completed from reference TRBV19 and TRBJ1-2, reads DGGITQSPKYLFRKEGQNVTLSCEQNLNHDAMYWYRQDPGQGLRLIYYSQIVNDFQKGDIAEGYSVSREKKESFPLTVTSAQKNPTAFYLCASSRDRGNYGYTFGSGTRLTVV.

The gene calls are TRBV4-1 and TRBJ2-3; possibly TRBD2 for D (5 bases). CDR3 length: 18 residues. The germline V and J ends were trimmed by 1 base and 9 bases, with 26 bases remaining between them. Looked up from germline, CDR1 is MGHRA and CDR2 is YSYEKL. The CDR3, as DNA: TGCGCCAGCAGCCAAGTAAGCTCGGGATTACGATGGTCCGTGACGCAGTATTTT. Amino acid sequence: CASSQVSSGLRWSVTQYF.

This chain links TRBV29-1 with TRBJ2-5; 9 positions match TRBD2. TRBJ2-7 explains the end of the DNA better; the J call may be wrong. CDR3 length: 13 amino acids. The germline CDR1 and CDR2 sequences are SQVTM and ANQGSEA. The CDR3: CSVASGNSYEQYF. In DNA, the CDR3 is TGCAGCGTTGCTAGCGGGAACTCCTACGAGCAGTACTTC.

CDR3 region: CASSGTGLLEQYF. CDR3 nucleotide sequence: TGTGCCAGCAGCGGGACAGGTTTGCTCGAGCAGTACTTC. This rearrangement joins TRBV7-2 to TRBJ2-7, with 8 positions matching TRBD1. Germline assignment: CDR1 SGHTA and CDR2 FQGNSA. V gave up 5 bases and J gave up 6 bases; unmatched junction bases: 6. This CDR3 spans 13 amino acids.

The chain links TRBV28 to TRBJ2-5; D is unclear. V was trimmed by 2 bases and J by 5 bases, leaving 9 bases between them. The CDR3 runs to 13 residues. Germline-derived CDR1 and CDR2 are MDHEN and SYDVKM. CDR3 sequence: CASSLGRIETQYF. CDR3 nucleotide sequence: TGTGCCAGCAGTTTAGGGCGCATTGAGACCCAGTACTTC.

This clone was seen just once. The rearrangement links TRBV19 to TRBJ2-7, with D possibly being TRBD2 (5 bases). The length of the CDR3 is 15 residues. Germline values: CDR1 LNHDA, CDR2 SQIVND (reference sequence). Trimming removed 5 bases from V and 1 base from J, with 15 bases in between. The CDR3 loop reads CASSLPGVDSYEQYF. The CDR3 DNA follows: TGTGCCAGTAGTCTCCCCGGGGTCGATTCCTACGAGCAGTACTTC.

This clone was counted between two and nine times. The chain joins TRBV2 to TRBJ1-1; no reliable D call. Germline V gene lookup returns CDR1 SNHLY and CDR2 FYNNEI. The CDR3 has 13 amino acids. Trimming pared 2 bases from V and 6 bases from J, leaving 10 bases between. Here the CDR3 reads CASSESASSEAFF. CDR3 DNA sequence: TGTGCCAGCAGTGAAAGCGCCAGCTCTGAAGCTTTCTTT.

The genes are TRBV7-9 and TRBJ1-6; no clear D. The CDR3 spans 17 residues. V was clipped by 1 base and J by 0 bases, with 10 bases between them. CDR1 SEHNR and CDR2 FQNEAQ come from the germline V gene (reference sequence). The CDR3 nucleotides are TGTGCCAGCAGCTTAGGGGCCTCGAGCTCCTATAATTCACCCCTCCACTTT. It yields the protein CASSLGASSSYNSPLHF.